Listed below are T cell receptor beta chains from one sample, sequenced in a study of T cells in Graves' hyperthyroidism and ophthalmopathy. TCRdb fed the multiplex PCR reads into MiXCR, producing one record per CDR3 protein. The table shows hundreds of thousands of distinct CDR3 sequences, with approximately 25% occurring only once. The sample taken for sequencing was blood. These receptors were obtained from a man aged 45-65 years with Graves' hyperthyroidism. CDR3s include the opening cysteine and the closing phenylalanine or tryptophan. Fields, in order: J gene, V gene, clone size, CDR3 protein. Size tells how often a clone was seen (once, few, many) or the class of an expanded clone, and some rows leave it out.

TRBJ1-5,TRBV3-1,few,CASSQDFWGNQPQHF
TRBJ1-6,TRBV18,few,CASSWDNYNSPLHF
TRBJ1-5,TRBV30,NA,CAWSGIGRDSQPQHF
TRBJ2-3,TRBV7-9,few,CASSLRGAAADTQYF
TRBJ2-1,TRBV27,many,CATKIGLNEQFF
TRBJ2-7,TRBV7-9,many,CASSLDRSTYEQYF
TRBJ2-1,TRBV11-2,many,CASSFVAGTAFYNEQFF
TRBJ2-5,TRBV27,many,CASSLNIGETQYF
TRBJ2-2,TRBV2,many,CASRASTTNTGELFF
TRBJ2-3,TRBV7-3,many,CASSLTGPTDTQYF
TRBJ2-7,TRBV7-2,NA,CASSKPGQGHEQYF
TRBJ2-7,TRBV14,NA,CASSRDLGQGSYEQYF
TRBJ2-6,TRBV11-2,NA,CASSLLQTAGANVLTF
TRBJ2-3,TRBV24-1,NA,CATSRGWSTDTQYF
TRBJ2-7,TRBV28,few,CASSSKRDRGPYEQYF
TRBJ2-1,TRBV28,NA,CASRRNNEQFF
TRBJ1-2,TRBV28,NA,CASSLGLIGGYTF
TRBJ2-1,TRBV11-3,many,CASSFDGSLSYNEQFF
TRBJ2-5,TRBV24-1,few,CATSDPSGRRETQYF
TRBJ1-1,TRBV6-1,NA,CASSEAWKNTEAFF
TRBJ2-1,TRBV11-2,many,CASSFGWGGNEQFF
TRBJ2-1,TRBV11-3,few,CASSSGLSNEQFF
TRBJ2-1,TRBV3-1,NA,CASSVGGVSGNEQFF
TRBJ2-1,TRBV20-1,NA,CSARDGEGSYNEQFF
TRBJ2-3,TRBV24-1,NA,CATSPRTSANTQYF
TRBJ2-2,TRBV7-3,few,CASSLFLAGGPGNTGELFF
TRBJ1-1,TRBV5-1,few,CASSPGTGWTEAFF
TRBJ2-7,TRBV11-3,NA,CASSHPGTTYEQYF
TRBJ2-1,TRBV18,NA,CASSRELAGGSNEQFF
TRBJ2-7,TRBV12-3/TRBV12-4,few,CASRPAGGKDEQYF
TRBJ2-1,TRBV10-2,few,CASSEPASGPYNEQFF
TRBJ1-2,TRBV28,NA,CASSLTGENYGYTF
TRBJ2-1,TRBV5-1,NA,CASSPTSGRAGDNEQFF
TRBJ1-2,TRBV20-1,NA,CSASGGEDNYGYTF
TRBJ2-7,TRBV20-1,few,CSARALGTAKPYEQYF
TRBJ2-2,TRBV6-4,NA,CASSLDPGLRAGRYPGELFF
TRBJ2-7,TRBV3-1,NA,CASSHADYHEQYF
TRBJ2-7,TRBV7-3,NA,CASSLKASGSYEQYF
TRBJ2-7,TRBV27,many,CASSLRTGGRYEQYF
TRBJ2-7,TRBV11-1,NA,CASSQVAGAGYEQYF
TRBJ1-1,TRBV19,NA,CASSKGQGAVGTEAFF
TRBJ2-7,TRBV5-6,NA,CASSRDYPYEQYF
TRBJ1-5,TRBV28,few,CASSLWQGPQPQHF
TRBJ2-7,TRBV6-1,many,CASRQAGTYEQYF
TRBJ2-1,TRBV6-6,few,CASSYRRTSYNEQFF
TRBJ1-5,TRBV12-3/TRBV12-4,few,CASSEGQVNNQPQHF
TRBJ1-2,TRBV7-2,NA,CASSPRDIYGYTF
TRBJ2-3,TRBV5-1,many,CASSFQGRTDTQYF
TRBJ2-3,TRBV7-6,NA,CASSAELGDTQYF
TRBJ2-1,TRBV5-1,few,CASSTEGLYNEQFF
TRBJ2-1,TRBV2,NA,CASSKGTSGRAHNVEQFF